This TCR beta chain was recovered during a study of blood T cell repertoires in COVID-19. Per the original methods: It was from reference gene primer amplification that nucleated cell counts were estimated. Generated by immunoSEQ multiplex PCR, the TCRdb table keeps only in-frame clones and is missing some. Clone size and V and J calls were adopted from that table, with D and trimming inferred from the DNA. Among about 81,000 clones listed, roughly 89% were seen once. Germline trimming cut 0 bases from V and 5 bases from J; bases unmatched to any gene: 8. Germline loops: CDR1 LGHNA, CDR2 YNFKEQ. This CDR3 is built from 17 residues.

The sequencing input was peripheral blood. This receptor was taken from a woman aged 45-65 years in a cohort sampled during active COVID-19. V usage is TRBV4-2 and J usage is TRBJ2-1; 9 positions agree with TRBD2. The CDR3 loop is CASSQEVSSGVHNEQFF. CDR3 sequence (DNA): TGTGCCAGCAGCCAAGAGGTTTCTAGCGGGGTCCACAATGAGCAGTTCTTC.